This T cell receptor (beta chain) is from a study of cytomegalovirus exposure and HLA in healthy donors (dated by TCRdb to 2015 to 2018). About the full investigation: In an earlier analysis of roughly 500 of the donors, around 290 Gb of sequence data and some 120 million unique TCR beta sequences from 180 million or so T cells were reported. An earlier analysis of several hundred of the donors applied high-throughput TCR beta sequencing to assess whether each TCR beta V gene segment acted as functional or pseudogenic. Because of strong linkage in the cohort, five DR-DQ haplotypes were treated as single units for association and clustering. HLA typing included class I and class II loci at four-digit resolution. The number of donors typed differed by locus, with about 629-640 for A, B, C, DRB1 and DQB1, 522 for DQA1, about 610 for DPA1, and approximately 470 for DPB1. To predict cytomegalovirus infection status, the study brought together high-throughput TCR immunosequencing, statistical association of individual TCRs with disease status, and machine learning. In addition to the first cohort of roughly 670 subjects, a separate validation cohort of 120 different subjects was used. Every repertoire in the discovery cohort had been generated on one and the same sequencing platform. Donor age, sex, ethnicity and CMV serostatus were compiled alongside the repertoire data. In the later analysis, no new phenotypic data were used to find candidate immune exposures; instead, reliance was placed on TCR beta sequences and their occurrence across donors. The study profiled the T cell repertoires of some 610 subjects by immunosequencing and related them to cytomegalovirus serostatus. A later analysis re-analyzed previously published TCR beta repertoires from 650 to 800 donors and added high-resolution HLA genotyping to study TCR occurrence patterns. Among the approximately 420 genotyped donors, approximately 81% belonged to the genetic ancestry cluster associated with self-reported Caucasian donors. About 300 gigabases of sequencing data and tens of millions of unique TCR sequences were included in an early release covering roughly 600 HLA-typed donors. A later genetic analysis took genome-wide SNP genotypes for about three fifths of the roughly 670 donors and used that subset as a discovery cohort. Among some 410 genotyped donors of the cohort, an average of roughly 230,000 unique TCR beta nucleotide sequences was sequenced per donor, of which about 19% were non-productive. The study aimed to test whether signatures of past pathogen exposure could be identified by cataloging public T cell receptors. Points the paper makes about the study in general: Most TCR sequences were observed very rarely across donors, whereas some public TCRs were present in many individuals. The study listed approximately 150 TCR beta chains as associated with cytomegalovirus. A later genetic analysis reported fewer N-insertions in productive TCRs among donors in an Asian-associated ancestry cluster than the roughly 700-donor mean. Because counts were too low, approximately 18 rarely observed V segments, including chromosome 9 orphons, were excluded from the earlier analysis of several hundred of the donors. V-gene and J-gene trimming of TCR beta chains was associated with a missense DCLRE1C variant in a later genetic analysis, and the association was replicated in an independent cohort. Linkage disequilibrium might explain the correlated functional status among segregating V segments, but an unknown experimental factor could not be excluded. Some IMGT-functional V segments, including TRBV6-2 and TRBV6-3, could not be told apart with the 87-base-pair reads, so those segments were excluded. CMV serostatus was the only immune exposure information available for the cohort. At a false discovery rate of 0.05, a later analysis linked around 15,000 TCR beta sequences to specific HLA alleles. Compared with equally common non-associated chains, HLA-associated TCR beta chains in a later analysis were more clonally expanded and had lower generation probabilities. According to the authors, the approach could potentially be generalized to other disease states and immunological phenotypes. The cohort was sequenced for TCR beta chains only, and without alpha or paired-chain data the features that could be detected were limited. A further reported finding was that TCR beta sequences accurately predicted the HLA-A and HLA-B alleles for most subjects in the first cohort. Broadly in line with IMGT annotations, most TCR beta V segments showed up in productive rearrangements about 90% or about 30% of the time in an earlier analysis of several hundred of the donors. HLA typing was unavailable for some donors at each locus, so association tests used only the typed subset. A later analysis found that most CMV-associated TCR beta chains appeared HLA-restricted, with HLA associations seemingly driven largely by CMV exposure. Several of the top co-occurrence clusters appeared to be linked to parvovirus B19, influenza, CMV and Epstein-Barr virus, according to a later analysis. In vitro tests confirmed that a few of the cytomegalovirus-associated TCR beta chains recognize cytomegalovirus antigens. A cluster of highly shared sequence variants was judged likely to represent a technical artifact of the sequencing pipeline. In a later analysis, the rate of TCR association differed among HLA loci, with DRB1 alleles having the most associated TCRs and HLA-C alleles having the fewest. Assigning TCR associations to individual alleles was difficult when HLA alleles, especially DR and DQ, strongly co-occurred. In both the original and validation cohorts, the classifier was reported to diagnose cytomegalovirus status with high specificity and sensitivity. Presence/absence analyses assumed roughly uniform sequencing depth across donors, an assumption that may not hold.

Libraries came from the immunoSEQ multiplex PCR assay. For the multiplex PCR, a mixture combining 60 forward primers for TCR Vbeta segments and 13 reverse primers for TCR Jbeta segments was used. The CDR3 region of rearranged TCR beta genes was amplified from genomic DNA by a multiplex PCR assay. Amplified TCR beta libraries were sequenced as 87-base-pair reads on the Illumina HiSeq System. The study's own analysis went as follows. A later analysis counted about 76 million unique TCR beta chains across the roughly 700 repertoires, and some 11 million of these chains were shared by at least two donors. A nearest-neighbor algorithm error-corrected the raw reads and collapsed the reads into unique sequences, merging closely related sequences to remove PCR and sequencing errors. Alignment of CDR3 sequences to IMGT reference sequences was used to assign V, D and J gene segments. Each retained sequence needed at least a six-nucleotide match to both a V gene segment and a J gene segment. A rearrangement was called productive if the CDR3 had no stop codons and remained in frame with V and J, and every other rearrangement was called non-productive. CDR3 was defined by IMGT convention, running from the second conserved V-encoded cysteine to the conserved J-encoded phenylalanine. The earlier analysis of 500 to 750 of the donors excluded any sequence lacking an unambiguous match to a single V gene segment. An earlier analysis of several hundred of the donors classified V segments as functional when productive rearrangements were above 56.7% and as segregating when the standard deviation between donors was above 5%. A statistical classification framework was built for diagnosing cytomegalovirus status from the catalog of TCR beta chain sequences. A later analysis assigned V and J genes by comparing TCR nucleotide sequences with IMGT/GENE-DB human TR gene sequences. Using the TCRdist pipeline, a later analysis assigned CDR3 sequences along with most-parsimonious VDJ recombination scenarios. In a later analysis, each TCR beta chain was defined by its CDR3 amino acid sequence together with its V-gene family, and reads lacking a unique V-gene family were excluded. As a way to deal with suspected cross-contamination and a sequencing artifact, a later analysis dropped under 600 nucleotide sequences that were highly shared and had low generation probability. In a later analysis, a clonal expansion index for each public chain was calculated from normalized within-repertoire ranks of inferred template counts. In a later analysis, generation probabilities were computed with a VDJ recombination model fitted to out-of-frame rearrangements, and the resulting probabilities were checked against IGoR. In a later analysis, TCR-TCR, TCR-HLA and TCR-CMV co-occurrence was scored with hypergeometric tests, and a repertoire-size bias correction was applied to TCR pairs. False discovery rates were estimated in a later analysis by permuting HLA or CMV assignments 20 times. In a later analysis, co-occurring TCRs were grouped using DBSCAN, with TCRdist sequence similarity added in when clustering inside HLA-allele-positive subsets. Repertoires with fewer than 30,000 or more than 120,000 public chains were left out of co-occurrence clustering, as were about five repertoires with anomalous nucleotide sharing. In its TCRdb copy, this immuneACCESS table keeps in-frame sequences only and misses some clones. Where compared with another copy, unresolved V genes explain less than half of these, and the others have no known cause. V and J calls and clone size are copied from that table; D and trimming were computed from the DNA. Here the sample has 130,000 to 150,000 clones; around 78% occur a single time. The ten top clones hold 3% of the sample.

The cohort comprised some 730 healthy bone marrow donors. Cohort members were all nominally healthy when sampled, although unrecorded immune exposures were likely present. The donor tested CMV seropositive and was one of the 289 seropositive cohort members. Each donor provided a peripheral blood sample, and peripheral blood mononuclear cells were used for TCR beta sequencing. The Qiagen DNeasy Blood Extraction Kit was used to extract genomic DNA from the blood cell samples. With regard to this clone: The target of this receptor is not known. Base qualities are not provided; no much larger clone lies one nucleotide away.

The germline V gene gives CDR1 as SQVTM and CDR2 as ANQGSEA. The CDR3 measures 13 amino acids from cysteine to phenylalanine. The retained sequence is limited to the CDR3, 39 bases, with the frame set at the first base. V loses 7 bases of germline sequence and J loses 3 bases, and the interval between the two ends is 13 bases. The origin of this receptor is a man aged 35 to 55 in good health and CMV-seropositive. The chain couples TRBV29-1 to TRBJ2-1, with TRBD2 perhaps the D gene, on 5 matching bases. Sequences were obtained from PBMCs. For the CDR3, the sequence is CSGGSTSYNEQFF. The sequence in DNA is TGCAGCGGAGGGAGTACCAGCTACAATGAGCAGTTCTTC.